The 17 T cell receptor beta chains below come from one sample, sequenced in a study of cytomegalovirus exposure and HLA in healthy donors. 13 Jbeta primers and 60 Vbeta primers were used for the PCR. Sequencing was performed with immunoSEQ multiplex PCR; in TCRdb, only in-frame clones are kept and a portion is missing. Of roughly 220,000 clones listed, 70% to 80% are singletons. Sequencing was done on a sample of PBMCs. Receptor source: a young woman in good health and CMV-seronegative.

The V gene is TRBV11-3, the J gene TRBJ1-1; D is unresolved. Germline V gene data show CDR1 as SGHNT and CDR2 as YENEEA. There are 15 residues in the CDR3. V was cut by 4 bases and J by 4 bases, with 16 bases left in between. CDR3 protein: CASSSPLEGITEAFF. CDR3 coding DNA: TGTGCCAGCAGCTCCCCTTTGGAGGGAATCACTGAAGCTTTCTTT.

The CDR3 here is CASSLGRGLGQPQHF. CDR3 sequence (DNA): TGTGCCAGCAGCTTGGGTCGGGGACTCGGTCAGCCCCAGCATTTT. The chain couples TRBV5-6 to TRBJ1-5; the D gene is possibly TRBD1 (5 bases). The CDR3 contains 15 residues. The germline gives CDR1 SGHDT, CDR2 YYEEEE. V shed 0 bases and J shed 6 bases, with 13 bases lying between them.

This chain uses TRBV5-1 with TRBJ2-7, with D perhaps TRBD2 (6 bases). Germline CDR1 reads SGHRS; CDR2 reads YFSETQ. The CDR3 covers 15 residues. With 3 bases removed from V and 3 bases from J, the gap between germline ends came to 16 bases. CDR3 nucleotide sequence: TGCGCCAGCAGCTCTCAATCGGGAGTGAACTACGAGCAGTACTTC. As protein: CASSSQSGVNYEQYF.

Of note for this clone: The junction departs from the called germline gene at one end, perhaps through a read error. The DNA for the CDR3 is TGTTCCAGCAGCGCGACTAGCGGGGGGTCTTACACCGGGGAGCTGTTTTTT. It specifies CSSSATSGGSYTGELFF. The rearrangement links TRBV7-9 to TRBJ2-2; 13 positions agree with TRBD2. CDR1 and CDR2 from the germline V gene are SEHNR and FQNEAQ (reference sequence). The CDR3 totals 17 residues.

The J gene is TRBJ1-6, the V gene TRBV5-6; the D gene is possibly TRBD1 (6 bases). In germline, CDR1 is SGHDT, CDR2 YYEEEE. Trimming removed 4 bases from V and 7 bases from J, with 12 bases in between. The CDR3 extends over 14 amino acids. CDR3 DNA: TGTGCCAGCAGCGGTAAGGGGGTCAATTCACCCCTCCACTTT. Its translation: CASSGKGVNSPLHF.

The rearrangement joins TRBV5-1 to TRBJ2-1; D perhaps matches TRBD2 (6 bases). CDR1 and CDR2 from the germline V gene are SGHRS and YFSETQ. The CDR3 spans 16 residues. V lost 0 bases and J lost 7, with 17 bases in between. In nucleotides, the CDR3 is TGCGCCAGCAGCTTGGCGGGGCTAGCAGGAGGGAATGAGCAGTTCTTC. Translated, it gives CASSLAGLAGGNEQFF.

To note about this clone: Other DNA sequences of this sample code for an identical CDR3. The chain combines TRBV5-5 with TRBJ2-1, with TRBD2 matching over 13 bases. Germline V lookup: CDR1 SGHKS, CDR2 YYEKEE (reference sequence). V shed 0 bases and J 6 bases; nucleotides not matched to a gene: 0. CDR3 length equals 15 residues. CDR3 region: CASSLGLAGGNEQFF. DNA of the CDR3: TGTGCCAGCAGCTTGGGACTAGCGGGAGGCAATGAGCAGTTCTTC.

The CDR3 here is CASSLDRSPPDTQYF. In nucleotides, the CDR3 is TGCGCCAGCAGCTTGGATCGTAGCCCCCCAGATACGCAGTATTTT. The rearrangement links TRBV5-1 to TRBJ2-3; D ambiguous. Per the germline V gene, CDR1 is SGHRS and CDR2 is YFSETQ. V was shortened by 0 bases and J by 4 bases, with 12 bases between the two germline ends. This CDR3 region has 15 residues.

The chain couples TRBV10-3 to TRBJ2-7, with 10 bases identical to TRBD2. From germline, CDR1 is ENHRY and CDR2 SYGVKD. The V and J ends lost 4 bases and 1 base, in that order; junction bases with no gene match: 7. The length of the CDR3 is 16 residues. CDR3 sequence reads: CAISAEPSGGSYEQYF. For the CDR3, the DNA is TGTGCCATCAGTGCAGAACCTAGCGGGGGATCCTACGAGCAGTACTTC.

CDR3: CASSLEPGVWETQYF. The CDR3 bases are TGCGCCAGCAGCTTGGAACCAGGGGTTTGGGAGACCCAGTACTTC. The chain recombines TRBV5-1 with TRBJ2-5; a weak D match, TRBD1 (6 bases). CDR1 and CDR2 (germline): SGHRS, YFSETQ. V was cut by 0 bases and J by 5 bases, with 14 bases left in between. There are 15 residues in the CDR3. The whole variable domain, remainder taken from reference TRBV5-1 and TRBJ2-5, is KAGVTQTPRYLIKTRGQQVTLSCSPISGHRSVSWYQQTPGQGLQFLFEYFSETQRNKGNFPGRFSGRQFSNSRSEMNVSTLELGDSALYLCASSLEPGVWETQYFGPGTRLLVL.

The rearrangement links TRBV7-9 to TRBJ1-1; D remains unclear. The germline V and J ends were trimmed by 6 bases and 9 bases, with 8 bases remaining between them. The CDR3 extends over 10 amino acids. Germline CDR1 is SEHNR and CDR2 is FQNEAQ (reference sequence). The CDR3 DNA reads TGTGCCAGCAGGGGAGAAAAAGCTTTCTTT. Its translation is CASRGEKAFF.

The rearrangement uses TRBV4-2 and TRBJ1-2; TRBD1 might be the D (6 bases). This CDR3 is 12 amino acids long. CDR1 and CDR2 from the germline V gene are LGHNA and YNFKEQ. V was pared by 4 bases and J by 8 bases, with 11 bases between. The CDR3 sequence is CASSPTGNGYTF. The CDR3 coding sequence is TGTGCCAGCAGCCCTACAGGGAACGGCTACACCTTC.

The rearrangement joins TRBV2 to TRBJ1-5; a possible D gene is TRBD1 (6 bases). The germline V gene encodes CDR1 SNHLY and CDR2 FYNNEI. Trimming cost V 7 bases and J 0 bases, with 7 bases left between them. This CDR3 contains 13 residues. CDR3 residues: CASNRDSNQPQHF. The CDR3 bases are TGTGCCAGCAACAGGGATAGCAATCAGCCCCAGCATTTT.

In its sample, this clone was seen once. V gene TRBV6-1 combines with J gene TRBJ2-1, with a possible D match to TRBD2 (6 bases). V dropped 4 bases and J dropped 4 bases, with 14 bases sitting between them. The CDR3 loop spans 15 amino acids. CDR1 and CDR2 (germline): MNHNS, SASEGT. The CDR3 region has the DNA TGTGCCAGCAGTGGGTTCGCACTAGCATACAATGAGCAGTTCTTC. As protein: CASSGFALAYNEQFF.

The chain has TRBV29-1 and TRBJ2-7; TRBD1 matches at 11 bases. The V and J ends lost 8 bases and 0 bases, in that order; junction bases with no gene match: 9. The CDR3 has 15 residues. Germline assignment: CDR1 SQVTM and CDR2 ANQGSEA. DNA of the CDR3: TGCAGCACCAGGGCCGGGACAGGGGGCTCCTACGAGCAGTACTTC. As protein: CSTRAGTGGSYEQYF.

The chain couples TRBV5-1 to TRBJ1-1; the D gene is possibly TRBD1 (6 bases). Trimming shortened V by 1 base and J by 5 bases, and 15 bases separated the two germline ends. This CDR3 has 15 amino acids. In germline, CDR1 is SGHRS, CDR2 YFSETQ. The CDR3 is CASSLRRGADTEAFF. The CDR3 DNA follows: TGCGCCAGCAGCTTGCGTCGGGGGGCGGATACTGAAGCTTTCTTT.

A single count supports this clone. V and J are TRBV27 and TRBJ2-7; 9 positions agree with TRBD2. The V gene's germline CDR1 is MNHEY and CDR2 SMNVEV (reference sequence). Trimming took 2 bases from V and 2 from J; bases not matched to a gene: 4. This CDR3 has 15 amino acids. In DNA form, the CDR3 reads TGTGCCAGCAGTTTAGTGGCGGGAGGGCCCTACGAGCAGTACTTC. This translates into CASSLVAGGPYEQYF.